Listed below are T cell receptor beta chains from one sample, sequenced in a study of blood T cells in healthy people across ages. TCRdb called the 5' RACE reads again in MiXCR, with one record for every CDR3 protein. The sample yields nearly 1 million distinct CDR3 sequences, just over 50% seen once. The sequencing input was blood. All receptors come from a woman aged 55-70 years in good health. Both conserved end residues are part of each CDR3. Fields, in order: V gene, D gene, J gene, CDR3 protein. A D gene is named only where the DNA matches it firmly.

v_call: TRBV20-1; d_call: NA; j_call: NA; cdr3_aa: CSARDVAKPYEQYF
v_call: TRBV29-1; d_call: TRBD1; j_call: TRBJ1-2; cdr3_aa: CSVSRQGFYTF
v_call: TRBV12-3/TRBV12-4; d_call: NA; j_call: TRBJ2-5; cdr3_aa: CASKQTVQETQYF
v_call: TRBV12-3/TRBV12-4; d_call: NA; j_call: TRBJ2-7; cdr3_aa: CASSEGIGGVGRHEQYF
v_call: TRBV6-4; d_call: TRBD2; j_call: TRBJ2-1; cdr3_aa: CASSELAGDDNEQFF
v_call: TRBV5-1; d_call: TRBD1; j_call: TRBJ2-3; cdr3_aa: CASSPQGATSTDTQYF
v_call: TRBV3-1; d_call: NA; j_call: TRBJ2-1; cdr3_aa: CASSRIAGENNEQFF
v_call: TRBV29-1; d_call: TRBD2; j_call: TRBJ2-5; cdr3_aa: CSGTSGTRYF
v_call: TRBV4-3; d_call: TRBD2; j_call: TRBJ2-7; cdr3_aa: CASSQGLSGRTHEQYF
v_call: TRBV29-1; d_call: NA; j_call: TRBJ2-3; cdr3_aa: CSVEDRFTDTQYF
v_call: TRBV7-2; d_call: TRBD2; j_call: TRBJ2-1; cdr3_aa: CATLAGVFYNEQFF
v_call: TRBV5-1; d_call: TRBD2; j_call: TRBJ2-1; cdr3_aa: CASSIKREGYDEQFF
v_call: TRBV25-1; d_call: NA; j_call: TRBJ2-7; cdr3_aa: CASSESPAWEQYF
v_call: TRBV2; d_call: NA; j_call: TRBJ2-7; cdr3_aa: CASRRRSNTYEQYF
v_call: TRBV20-1; d_call: NA; j_call: TRBJ2-7; cdr3_aa: CSARPRGNRYEQYF
v_call: TRBV7-9; d_call: TRBD1; j_call: TRBJ2-7; cdr3_aa: CASLRGQGIHEQYF
v_call: TRBV20-1; d_call: TRBD2; j_call: TRBJ2-7; cdr3_aa: CSAKVAGAYEQYF
v_call: TRBV4-3; d_call: NA; j_call: TRBJ2-5; cdr3_aa: CASSQDHGPHNEQYF
v_call: TRBV28; d_call: NA; j_call: NA; cdr3_aa: CASSPSLYEQYF
v_call: TRBV29-1; d_call: TRBD1; j_call: TRBJ1-5; cdr3_aa: CSVGTGNNQPQHF
v_call: TRBV6-1; d_call: NA; j_call: TRBJ1-1; cdr3_aa: CASSPLLGAETEAFF
v_call: TRBV7-9; d_call: NA; j_call: TRBJ1-1; cdr3_aa: CASSERPTEAFF
v_call: TRBV27; d_call: NA; j_call: TRBJ2-2; cdr3_aa: CASSSRLIDTGELFF
v_call: TRBV4-2; d_call: TRBD1; j_call: TRBJ1-1; cdr3_aa: CASSQTGTVNTEAFF
v_call: TRBV20-1; d_call: NA; j_call: TRBJ2-1; cdr3_aa: CSASGLSNEQFF
v_call: TRBV12-3/TRBV12-4; d_call: NA; j_call: TRBJ1-2; cdr3_aa: CASRQRGQHCTF
v_call: TRBV20-1; d_call: TRBD2; j_call: TRBJ2-3; cdr3_aa: CSARDASGRRDTQYF
v_call: TRBV4-1; d_call: NA; j_call: TRBJ2-1; cdr3_aa: CASSQGWAFSSYNEQFF